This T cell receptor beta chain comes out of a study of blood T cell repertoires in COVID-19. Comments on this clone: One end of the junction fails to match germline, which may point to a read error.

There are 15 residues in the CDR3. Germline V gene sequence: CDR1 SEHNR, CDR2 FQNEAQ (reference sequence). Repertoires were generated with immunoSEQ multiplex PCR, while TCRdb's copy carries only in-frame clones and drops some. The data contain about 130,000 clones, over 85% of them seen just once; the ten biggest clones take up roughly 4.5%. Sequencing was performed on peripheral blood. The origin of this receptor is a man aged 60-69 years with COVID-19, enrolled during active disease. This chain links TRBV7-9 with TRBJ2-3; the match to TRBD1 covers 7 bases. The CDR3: CASSPGGRSTDTQYF. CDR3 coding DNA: TGTGCCAGCAGCCCAGGGGGACGGAGCACGGATACGCAGTATTTT. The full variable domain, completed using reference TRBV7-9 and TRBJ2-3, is DTGVSQNPRHKITKRGQNVTFRCDPISEHNRLYWYRQTLGQGPEFLTYFQNEAQLEKSRLLSDRFSAERPKGSFSTLEIQRTEQGDSAMYLCASSPGGRSTDTQYFGPGTRLTVL.